This T cell receptor beta chain was recovered during a study of control samples from healthy donors and cancer patients. Only in-frame clones appear in the TCRdb table, and some are missing; sequencing was by immunoSEQ multiplex PCR. The table has tens of thousands of clones, 92% seen once. CDR1 and CDR2 from the germline V gene are LNHDA and SQIVND (reference sequence). Trimming shortened V by 2 bases and J by 6 bases, and 10 bases separated the two germline ends. The CDR3 has 13 amino acids. This clonotype originated in a man between 35 and 55 years old with colorectal cancer. The chain links TRBV19 to TRBJ1-2; unclear D gene. Sequencing was done on a sample of PBMCs. CDR3 sequence: CASSINEMDGYTF. In nucleotides, the CDR3 is TGTGCCAGTAGTATAAATGAGATGGATGGCTACACCTTC.